This T cell receptor (beta chain) was recovered during a study of cytomegalovirus exposure and HLA in healthy donors. The PCR ran on 60 Vbeta and 13 Jbeta primers. TCRdb keeps only in-frame clones here, not all; method: immunoSEQ multiplex PCR. The sample has under 150,000 clones; 70% to 80% are singletons. Findings of the study overall: On later analysis, the bulk of CMV-associated TCR beta chains appeared to be HLA-restricted.

On this clone itself: Antigen: not known.

The CDR3 runs to 14 residues. With 2 bases removed from V and 6 bases from J, the gap between germline ends came to 14 bases. The germline gives CDR1 MDHEN, CDR2 SYDVKM. This receptor was taken from a woman between 45 and 60 years old in good health and CMV-seronegative. The chain joins TRBV28 to TRBJ2-7, with D tentatively TRBD2 (6 bases). The sequencing sample was made of PBMCs. The CDR3 spells CASSLHGRASEQYF. The CDR3 coding sequence is TGTGCCAGCAGTTTACACGGGAGAGCCAGCGAGCAGTACTTC.